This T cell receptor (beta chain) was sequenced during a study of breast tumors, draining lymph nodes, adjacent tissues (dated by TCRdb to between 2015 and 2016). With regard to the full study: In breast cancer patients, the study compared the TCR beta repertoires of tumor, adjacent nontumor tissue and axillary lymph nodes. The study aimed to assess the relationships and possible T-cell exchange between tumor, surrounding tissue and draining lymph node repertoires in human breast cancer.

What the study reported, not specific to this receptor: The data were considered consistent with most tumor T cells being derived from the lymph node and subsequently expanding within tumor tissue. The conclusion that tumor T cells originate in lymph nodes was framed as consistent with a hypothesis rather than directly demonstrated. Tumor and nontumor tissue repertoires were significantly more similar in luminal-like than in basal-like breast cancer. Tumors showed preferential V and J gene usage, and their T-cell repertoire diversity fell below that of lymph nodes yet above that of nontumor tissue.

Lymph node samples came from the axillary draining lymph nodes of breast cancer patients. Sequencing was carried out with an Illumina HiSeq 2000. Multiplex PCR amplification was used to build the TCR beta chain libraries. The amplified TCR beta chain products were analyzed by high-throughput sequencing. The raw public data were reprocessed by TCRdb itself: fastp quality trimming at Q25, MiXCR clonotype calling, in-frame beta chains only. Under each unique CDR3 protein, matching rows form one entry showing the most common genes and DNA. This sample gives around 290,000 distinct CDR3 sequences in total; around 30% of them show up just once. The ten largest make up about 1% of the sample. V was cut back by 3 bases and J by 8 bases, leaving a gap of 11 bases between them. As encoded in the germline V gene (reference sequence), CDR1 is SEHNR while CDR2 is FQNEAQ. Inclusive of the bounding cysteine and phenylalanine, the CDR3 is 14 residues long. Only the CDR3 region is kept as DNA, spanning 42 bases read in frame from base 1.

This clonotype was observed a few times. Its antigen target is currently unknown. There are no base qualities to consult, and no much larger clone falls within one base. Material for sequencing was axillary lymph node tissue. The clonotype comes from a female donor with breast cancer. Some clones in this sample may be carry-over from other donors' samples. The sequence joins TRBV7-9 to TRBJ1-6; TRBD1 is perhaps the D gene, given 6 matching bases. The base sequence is TGTGCCAGCAGCTTGGGGACACAGGATTCACCCCTCCACTTT. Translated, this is CASSLGTQDSPLHF. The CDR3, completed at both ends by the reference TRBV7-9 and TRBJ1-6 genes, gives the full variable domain DTGVSQNPRHKITKRGQNVTFRCDPISEHNRLYWYRQTLGQGPEFLTYFQNEAQLEKSRLLSDRFSAERPKGSFSTLEIQRTEQGDSAMYLCASSLGTQDSPLHFGNGTRLTVT.